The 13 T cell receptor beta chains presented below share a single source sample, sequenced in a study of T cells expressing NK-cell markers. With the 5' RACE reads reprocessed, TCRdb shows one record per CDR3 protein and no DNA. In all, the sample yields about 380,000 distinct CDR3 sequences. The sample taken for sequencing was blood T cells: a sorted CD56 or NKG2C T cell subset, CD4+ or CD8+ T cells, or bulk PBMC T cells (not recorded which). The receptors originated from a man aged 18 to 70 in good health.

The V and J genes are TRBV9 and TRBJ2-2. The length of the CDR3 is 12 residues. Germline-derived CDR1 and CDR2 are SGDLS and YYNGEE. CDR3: CASSVATGELFF.

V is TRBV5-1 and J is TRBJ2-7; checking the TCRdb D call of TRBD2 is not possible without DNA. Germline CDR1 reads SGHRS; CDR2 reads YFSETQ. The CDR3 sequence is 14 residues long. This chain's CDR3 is CASSFYSGGYEQYF.

CDR3 in amino acids: CASSASGTSYNEQFF. The chain links TRBV7-9 to TRBJ2-1; TCRdb designates TRBD2, a call that cannot be tested without DNA. The germline V gene has CDR1 SEHNR and CDR2 FQNEAQ (reference sequence). The CDR3 covers 15 residues.

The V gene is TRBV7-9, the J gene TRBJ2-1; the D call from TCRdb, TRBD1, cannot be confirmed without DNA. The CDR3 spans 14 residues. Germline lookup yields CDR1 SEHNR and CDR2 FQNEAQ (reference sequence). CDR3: CASSLAGTNDLQFF. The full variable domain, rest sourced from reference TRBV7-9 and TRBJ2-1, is DTGVSQNPRHKITKRGQNVTFRCDPISEHNRLYWYRQTLGQGPEFLTYFQNEAQLEKSRLLSDRFSAERPKGSFSTLEIQRTEQGDSAMYLCASSLAGTNDLQFFGPGTRLTVL.

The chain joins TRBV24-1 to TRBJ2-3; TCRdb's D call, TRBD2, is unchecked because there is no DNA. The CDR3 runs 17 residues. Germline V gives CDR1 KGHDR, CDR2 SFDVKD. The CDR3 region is CATSDPSMRGGGDTQYF.

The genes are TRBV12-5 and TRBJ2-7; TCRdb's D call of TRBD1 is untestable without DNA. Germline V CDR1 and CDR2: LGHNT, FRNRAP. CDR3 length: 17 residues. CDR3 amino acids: CASGLGTGTVITYEQYF.

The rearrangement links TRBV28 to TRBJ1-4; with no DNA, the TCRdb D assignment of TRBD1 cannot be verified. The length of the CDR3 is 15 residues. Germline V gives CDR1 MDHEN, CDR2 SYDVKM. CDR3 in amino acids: CASSVWTGVHEKLFF.

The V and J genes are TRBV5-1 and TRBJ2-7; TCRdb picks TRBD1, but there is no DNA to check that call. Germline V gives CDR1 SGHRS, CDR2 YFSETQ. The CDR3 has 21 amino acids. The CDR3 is CASSLTGLPRGTGAMGYEQYF.

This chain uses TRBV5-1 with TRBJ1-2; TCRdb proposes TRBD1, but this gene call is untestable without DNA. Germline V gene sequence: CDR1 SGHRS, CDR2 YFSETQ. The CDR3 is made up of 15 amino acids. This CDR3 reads CASSLDPTGVDGYTF.

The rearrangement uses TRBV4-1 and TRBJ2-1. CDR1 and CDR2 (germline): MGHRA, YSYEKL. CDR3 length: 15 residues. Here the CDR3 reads CASRLVGAPYNEQFF.

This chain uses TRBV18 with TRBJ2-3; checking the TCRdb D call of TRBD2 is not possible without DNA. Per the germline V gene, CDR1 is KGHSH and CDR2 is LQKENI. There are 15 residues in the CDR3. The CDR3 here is CASSPDTSYADTQYF.

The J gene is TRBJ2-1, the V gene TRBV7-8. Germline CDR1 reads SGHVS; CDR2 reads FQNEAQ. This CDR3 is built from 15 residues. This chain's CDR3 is CASSFSGTTYNEQFF.

The CDR3 loop is CASSVLQGGDYGYTF. The chain links TRBV12-3 or TRBV12-4 to TRBJ1-2; TCRdb returns TRBD1, unconfirmable since there is no DNA. The CDR3 is made up of 15 amino acids.